This T cell receptor (beta chain) was recorded in a study of T-cell reconstitution after alpha-beta-depleted transplantation in children. During its preparation, the TCRbeta library received unique molecular identifiers. From the PCR reads, TCRdb called clonotypes with MiXCR, one entry per CDR3 protein. The sample has over 300,000 distinct CDR3 sequences, approximately 10% seen once; the top ten hold around 2.3%. This receptor was identified in a human donor who donated a stem cell graft to a child with acute lymphoblastic leukemia. The sequencing used PBMCs from the stem cell graft donor, collected from the stem cell graft.

The CDR3 DNA is TGCGCCAGCAGCTTGGAATCATCGAATGAGCAGTTCTTC. It encodes CASSLESSNEQFF. V is TRBV5-1 and J is TRBJ2-1, with D uncertain. This CDR3 contains 13 residues. In germline, CDR1 is SGHRS, CDR2 YFSETQ. V lost 0 bases, J lost 7 bases, and 8 bases lay in between.